The T cell receptor beta chain described here comes from a study of glioma-infiltrating T cells. Regarding the study as a whole: Only very few CDR3 sequences appeared in both tissue and blood. Gliomas, especially low-grade, showed above-expected tissue-blood divergence; non-neoplastic patients showed below.

The iRepertoire nested amplicon-rescue multiplex PCR amplified TCR alpha and beta CDR3s from RNA. Tissue mRNA or PBMC total RNA, roughly 85-450 ng, went into one-step reverse transcription and amplification. A single record per CDR3 protein comes from TCRdb applying MiXCR to the multiplex PCR reads. Of about 140,000 distinct CDR3 sequences listed, about two fifths are singletons. Germline V gene lookup returns CDR1 MGHRA and CDR2 YSYEKL. This CDR3 comprises 17 residues. The ends lost 0 bases at V and 9 bases at J; junction bases unmatched: 10. Notes on this clonotype: Its target is unknown.

Input material: glioma tissue, nonneoplastic brain tissue, or PBMCs (not recorded which). This chain joins TRBV4-1 and TRBJ2-1, with TRBD2 matching 11 bases. The sequence was obtained from a human donor with low-grade glioma or glioblastoma, undergoing nonglioma brain surgery, or in good health (not recorded which). This chain's CDR3 is CASSQDRVAGGPIEQFF. CDR3 DNA: TGCGCCAGCAGCCAAGACAGGGTAGCGGGAGGGCCGATTGAGCAGTTCTTC.